These 17 T cell receptor beta chains share one sample of origin, sequenced in a study of long-term antiretroviral therapy in people with HIV. Runs used v3.0 of the immunoSEQ assay and were done at survey level. This table comes from immunoSEQ multiplex PCR, and its TCRdb copy is limited to in-frame clones, with some not included. The table has some 16,000 clones, approximately 81% seen once. The material was unsorted PBMCs, obtained 0.5 years after starting antiretroviral therapy. Source of these receptors: a woman between 40 and 50 years old with HIV.

The chain is built from TRBV6-5 and TRBJ2-1; D perhaps matches TRBD2 (5 bases). Trimming removed 0 bases from V and 9 bases from J, with 12 bases in between. There are 14 residues in the CDR3. Germline V gives CDR1 MNHEY, CDR2 SVGAGI. DNA of the CDR3: TGTGCCAGCAGTTACTCGGGCGGGTCGGGTGAGCAGTTCTTC. Protein sequence: CASSYSGGSGEQFF.

The J gene is TRBJ2-1, the V gene TRBV4-2; no definite D call. The length of the CDR3 is 14 residues. CDR1 and CDR2 from the germline V gene are LGHNA and YNFKEQ. V was clipped by 3 bases and J by 7 bases, with 13 bases between them. The DNA for the CDR3 is TGTGCCAGCAGCCACCTAACCGGCTTGAATGAGCAGTTCTTC. Translated, it gives CASSHLTGLNEQFF.

The chain couples TRBV7-2 to TRBJ2-2; D perhaps matches TRBD1 (6 bases). V lost 5 bases, J lost 7 bases, and 14 bases lay in between. This CDR3 contains 14 residues. Germline lookup yields CDR1 SGHTA and CDR2 FQGNSA. CDR3 region: CASSPDRLGGELFF. Here the CDR3 DNA reads TGTGCCAGCAGCCCCGACAGGTTAGGCGGGGAGCTGTTTTTT.

The CDR3 sequence is CASSLDFSGANVLTF. The CDR3 nucleotides are TGTGCCAGCAGCCTAGATTTTTCGGGGGCCAACGTCCTGACTTTC. This rearrangement joins TRBV7-8 to TRBJ2-6; D is ambiguous. CDR3 length: 15 residues. V was clipped by 5 bases and J by 4 bases, with 12 bases between them. CDR1 is SGHVS, CDR2 FQNEAQ, per germline.

This chain uses TRBV7-9 with TRBJ1-2; TRBD1 matches 7 bases. CDR3 size: 13 residues. The germline gives CDR1 SEHNR, CDR2 FQNEAQ (reference sequence). J gave up 3 bases and V 8 bases, and 6 bases lay outside the gene matches. The CDR3 coding sequence is TGTGCCAGCCGGGACAGCCTTGACTATGGCTACACCTTC. Protein sequence: CASRDSLDYGYTF.

This clone occurred once. This chain joins TRBV10-3 and TRBJ1-1; no clear D gene. The CDR3 covers 14 residues. Germline assignment: CDR1 ENHRY and CDR2 SYGVKD. V was shortened by 3 bases and J by 3 bases, with 11 bases between the two germline ends. The CDR3 here is CAISEPLEDTEAFF. DNA for the CDR3: TGTGCCATCAGTGAACCCCTCGAGGACACTGAAGCTTTCTTT.

This clone was observed once. The rearrangement joins TRBV2 to TRBJ1-1; TRBD1 might be the D (6 bases). The CDR3 has 14 residues. With 2 bases removed from V and 4 bases from J, the gap between germline ends came to 11 bases. Germline V lookup: CDR1 SNHLY, CDR2 FYNNEI. Written as DNA, the CDR3 is TGTGCCAGCAGTGAAAGGACAGATGGCACTGAAGCTTTCTTT. This gives the protein CASSERTDGTEAFF. Full variable domain (rest looked up from reference TRBV2 and TRBJ1-1): EPEVTQTPSHQVTQMGQEVILRCVPISNHLYFYWYRQILGQKVEFLVSFYNNEISEKSEIFDDQFSVERPDGSNFTLKIRSTKLEDSAMYFCASSERTDGTEAFFGQGTRLTVV.

The chain has TRBV5-4 and TRBJ2-7, with TRBD1 identical over 8 bases. This CDR3 contains 16 residues. Germline V CDR1 and CDR2: SGHNT, YYREEE (reference sequence). V was pared by 2 bases and J by 7 bases, with 14 bases of the junction left unmatched. The CDR3, as DNA: TGTGCCAGCAGCTTACCCGCGGGGACAGGAGTCTTTGAGCAGTACTTC. Translated, it gives CASSLPAGTGVFEQYF. Complete variable domain (other parts from reference TRBV5-4 and TRBJ2-7): ETGVTQSPTHLIKTRGQQVTLRCSSQSGHNTVSWYQQALGQGPQFIFQYYREEENGRGNFPPRFSGLQFPNYSSELNVNALELDDSALYLCASSLPAGTGVFEQYFGPGTRLTVT.

The CDR3 reads CASSLDRGRGNEKLFF. CDR3 in DNA: TGTGCCAGCAGCCTGGACAGGGGGCGAGGTAATGAAAAACTGTTTTTT. The chain has TRBV9 and TRBJ1-4; 11 bases are a match to TRBD1. This CDR3 contains 16 residues. The germline V gene encodes CDR1 SGDLS and CDR2 YYNGEE. The junction had 6 bases not matched to a gene; V was cut back by 4 bases and J by 4 bases.

The chain couples TRBV11-2 to TRBJ2-1, with D perhaps being TRBD1 or TRBD2 (5 bases each). Germline V gene sequence: CDR1 SGHAT, CDR2 FQNNGV. The V end was cut by 4 bases, the J end by 9 bases, with 13 bases between. The CDR3 covers 13 residues. CDR3: CASSSGTTVEQFF. Here the CDR3 DNA reads TGTGCCAGCAGCTCCGGGACCACAGTTGAGCAGTTCTTC.

The V call is TRBV14, the J call TRBJ2-3, with no clear D. Between the trimmed V and J ends, which lost 2 bases and 0 bases, there was a span of 15 bases. The CDR3 extends over 17 amino acids. The germline gives CDR1 SGHDN, CDR2 FVKESK. CDR3 loop: CASSQSPLTASTDTQYF. DNA for the CDR3: TGTGCCAGCAGCCAAAGTCCCCTAACGGCCAGCACAGATACGCAGTATTTT.

The chain has TRBV10-3 and TRBJ2-7; tentative D call: TRBD1 (6 bases). Germline CDR1 is ENHRY and CDR2 is SYGVKD. With 4 bases removed from V and 5 bases from J, the gap between germline ends came to 15 bases. This CDR3 region has 14 residues. Here the CDR3 reads CAISGVTGSNEQYF. CDR3 in DNA: TGTGCCATCAGTGGGGTCACAGGGTCCAACGAGCAGTACTTC.

The gene calls are TRBV6-6 and TRBJ1-4; D might be TRBD1 (6 bases). Germline V gene data show CDR1 as MNHNY and CDR2 as SVGAGI (reference sequence). The CDR3 runs to 15 residues. Deletions cut 2 bases from V and 4 bases from J, with 11 bases between. CDR3 DNA: TGTGCCAGCAGTTACAGGGGGGGCATTAATGAAAAACTGTTTTTT. Protein product: CASSYRGGINEKLFF.

V is TRBV10-3 and J is TRBJ2-1, with D maybe TRBD1 (5 bases). V was cut by 0 bases and J by 6 bases, with 15 bases left in between. The V gene's germline CDR1 is ENHRY and CDR2 SYGVKD. This CDR3 is built from 16 residues. The CDR3 DNA is TGTGCCATCAGTGAGTCTTGGGCAGGGTCTCGCAATGAGCAGTTCTTC. Translation gives CAISESWAGSRNEQFF.

CDR3 sequence reads: CASRARMNTEAFF. In DNA, the CDR3 is TGTGCCAGCAGGGCCAGGATGAACACTGAAGCTTTCTTT. This chain joins TRBV6-1 and TRBJ1-1; D uncertain. In germline, CDR1 is MNHNS, CDR2 SASEGT. Deletions cut 6 bases from V and 0 bases from J, with 8 bases between. The CDR3 consists of 13 residues.

The rearrangement joins TRBV5-4 to TRBJ2-3, with 8 bases that match TRBD2. V lost 1 base and J lost 6; bases outside the gene matches: 10. Germline V CDR1 and CDR2: SGHNT, YYREEE (reference sequence). This CDR3 spans 16 amino acids. The CDR3 protein is CASSLKREQNLDTQYF. Here the CDR3 DNA reads TGTGCCAGCAGCTTGAAGCGGGAGCAGAATCTCGATACGCAGTATTTT. Together with reference TRBV5-4 and TRBJ2-3, the CDR3 gives the full variable domain: ETGVTQSPTHLIKTRGQQVTLRCSSQSGHNTVSWYQQALGQGPQFIFQYYREEENGRGNFPPRFSGLQFPNYSSELNVNALELDDSALYLCASSLKREQNLDTQYFGPGTRLTVL.

V gene TRBV6-6 combines with J gene TRBJ2-2; no reliable D call. CDR1 MNHNY and CDR2 SVGAGI come from the germline V gene (reference sequence). CDR3 length: 12 amino acids. Trimming took 4 bases from V and 6 from J, leaving 6 bases between them. The CDR3, as DNA: TGTGCCAGCAGTTTATTCGCCGGGGAGCTGTTTTTT. This sequence encodes CASSLFAGELFF.